These T cell receptor beta chains were read from a single sample in a study of T cell responses to AZD1222 COVID-19 vaccine. Only in-frame clones appear in the TCRdb table, and some are missing; sequencing was by immunoSEQ multiplex PCR. The data contain over 65,000 clones, 85% to 90% of them singletons. The sequences come from peripheral blood, collected on day 0 of AZD1222 vaccination. The receptors stem from an adult in good health. CDR3s include the opening cysteine and the closing phenylalanine or tryptophan. The order of the fields is V gene, CDR3 length, D gene, clone size, J gene, CDR3 protein, CDR3 DNA. The D gene is left open where the match is weak. Some rows mark clone size as missing; the rest say once, few, many or name a class of expanded clone.

v_call: TRBV10-3
cdr3_length: 12
d_call: TRBD1
clone_size: .
j_call: TRBJ1-1
cdr3_aa: CAISSGGVEAFF
cdr3_nt: TGTGCCATCAGTTCAGGGGGGGTGGAAGCTTTCTTT

v_call: TRBV7-9
cdr3_length: 15
d_call: .
clone_size: .
j_call: TRBJ1-3
cdr3_aa: CASSLWPPFGNTIYF
cdr3_nt: TGTGCCAGCAGCTTATGGCCACCGTTCGGGAACACCATATATTTT

v_call: TRBV7-2
cdr3_length: 17
d_call: TRBD2
clone_size: .
j_call: TRBJ2-5
cdr3_aa: CASSFTNLAGGGETQYF
cdr3_nt: TGTGCCAGCAGCTTTACGAATCTAGCGGGGGGCGGGGAGACCCAGTACTTC

v_call: TRBV9
cdr3_length: 18
d_call: TRBD1
clone_size: .
j_call: TRBJ2-1
cdr3_aa: CASSVAVDRGSTYNEQFF
cdr3_nt: TGTGCCAGCAGCGTAGCTGTGGACAGGGGATCTACCTACAATGAGCAGTTCTTC

v_call: TRBV28
cdr3_length: 18
d_call: .
clone_size: .
j_call: TRBJ1-1
cdr3_aa: CASSPINRRRGLNTEAFF
cdr3_nt: TGTGCCAGCAGTCCCATCAACAGGAGAAGGGGACTGAACACTGAAGCTTTCTTT

v_call: TRBV5-5
cdr3_length: 13
d_call: TRBD1
clone_size: .
j_call: TRBJ1-2
cdr3_aa: CASSPGTGTGYTF
cdr3_nt: TGTGCCAGCAGCCCAGGGACAGGGACCGGCTACACCTTC

v_call: TRBV24-1
cdr3_length: 13
d_call: .
clone_size: .
j_call: TRBJ2-7
cdr3_aa: CATSDARTYEQYF
cdr3_nt: TGTGCCACCAGTGACGCCAGAACCTACGAGCAGTACTTC

v_call: TRBV7-2
cdr3_length: 15
d_call: .
clone_size: .
j_call: TRBJ2-3
cdr3_aa: CASSFRGGSTDTQYF
cdr3_nt: TGTGCCAGCAGCTTCCGAGGAGGCAGCACAGATACGCAGTATTTT

v_call: TRBV4-2
cdr3_length: 14
d_call: .
clone_size: .
j_call: TRBJ2-5
cdr3_aa: CASSQVGDQETQYF
cdr3_nt: TGTGCCAGCAGCCAAGTGGGGGACCAAGAGACCCAGTACTTC

v_call: TRBV19
cdr3_length: 14
d_call: .
clone_size: .
j_call: TRBJ1-5
cdr3_aa: CASKWGISNQPQHF
cdr3_nt: TGTGCCAGTAAATGGGGCATTAGCAATCAGCCCCAGCATTTT

v_call: TRBV7-2
cdr3_length: 14
d_call: .
clone_size: few
j_call: TRBJ2-7
cdr3_aa: CASTQPGRSYEQYF
cdr3_nt: TGTGCCAGCACCCAACCGGGCCGTTCCTACGAGCAGTACTTC

v_call: TRBV6-5
cdr3_length: 15
d_call: .
clone_size: .
j_call: TRBJ1-2
cdr3_aa: CASSPEYSNNYGYTF
cdr3_nt: TGTGCCAGCAGTCCCGAGTACTCTAATAACTATGGCTACACCTTC

v_call: TRBV4-1
cdr3_length: 15
d_call: .
clone_size: .
j_call: TRBJ1-2
cdr3_aa: CASSQRWGAVYGYTF
cdr3_nt: TGCGCCAGCAGCCAAAGATGGGGGGCGGTCTATGGCTACACCTTC

v_call: TRBV19
cdr3_length: 15
d_call: .
clone_size: .
j_call: TRBJ2-1
cdr3_aa: CASSIDRGGYNEQFF
cdr3_nt: TGTGCCAGTAGTATAGATCGAGGGGGCTACAATGAGCAGTTCTTC

v_call: TRBV10-3
cdr3_length: 13
d_call: .
clone_size: .
j_call: TRBJ1-2
cdr3_aa: CAIGGMANYGYTF
cdr3_nt: TGTGCCATCGGAGGGATGGCTAACTATGGCTACACCTTC

v_call: TRBV6-5
cdr3_length: 15
d_call: TRBD2
clone_size: .
j_call: TRBJ2-4
cdr3_aa: CASSYSRGGKNIQYF
cdr3_nt: TGTGCCAGCAGTTACTCCCGGGGGGGCAAAAACATTCAGTACTTC

v_call: TRBV10-3
cdr3_length: 17
d_call: .
clone_size: .
j_call: TRBJ2-2
cdr3_aa: CAISDGGLQPYAGELFF
cdr3_nt: TGTGCCATCAGTGATGGTGGACTTCAGCCTTACGCCGGGGAGCTGTTTTTT

v_call: TRBV6-5
cdr3_length: 15
d_call: .
clone_size: .
j_call: TRBJ1-1
cdr3_aa: CATAQLAILNTEAFF
cdr3_nt: TGTGCCACCGCCCAACTTGCGATATTGAACACTGAAGCTTTCTTT

v_call: TRBV9
cdr3_length: 15
d_call: .
clone_size: .
j_call: TRBJ1-3
cdr3_aa: CASSTPTISGNTIYF
cdr3_nt: TGTGCCAGCTCGACACCCACCATCTCTGGAAACACCATATATTTT

v_call: TRBV18
cdr3_length: 15
d_call: TRBD1
clone_size: .
j_call: TRBJ1-4
cdr3_aa: CASSPTGGTNEKLFF
cdr3_nt: TGTGCCAGCTCACCAACAGGGGGGACTAATGAAAAACTGTTTTTT

v_call: TRBV9
cdr3_length: 14
d_call: TRBD1
clone_size: .
j_call: TRBJ2-7
cdr3_aa: CASSPPTGGYEQYF
cdr3_nt: TGTGCCAGCAGCCCGCCGACAGGGGGCTACGAGCAGTACTTC

v_call: TRBV3-1/TRBV3-2
cdr3_length: 13
d_call: .
clone_size: .
j_call: TRBJ1-1
cdr3_aa: CASSQNRAPGAFF
cdr3_nt: TGTGCCAGCAGCCAGAACAGGGCCCCAGGGGCTTTCTTT

v_call: TRBV5-8
cdr3_length: 14
d_call: .
clone_size: .
j_call: TRBJ1-1
cdr3_aa: CASSLLKMNTEAFF
cdr3_nt: TGTGCCAGCAGCTTGCTTAAGATGAACACTGAAGCTTTCTTT

v_call: TRBV11-2
cdr3_length: 13
d_call: .
clone_size: .
j_call: TRBJ2-7
cdr3_aa: CASSLSMAYEQYF
cdr3_nt: TGTGCCAGCAGCTTATCTATGGCCTACGAGCAGTACTTC

v_call: TRBV5-6
cdr3_length: 15
d_call: TRBD1
clone_size: .
j_call: TRBJ1-2
cdr3_aa: CASSLPTGGAYGYTF
cdr3_nt: TGTGCCAGCAGCTTACCGACAGGGGGCGCCTATGGCTACACCTTC

v_call: TRBV11-3
cdr3_length: 14
d_call: .
clone_size: once
j_call: TRBJ2-6
cdr3_aa: CASSLAGGANVLTF
cdr3_nt: TGTGCCAGCAGCTTGGCGGGCGGGGCCAACGTCCTGACTTTC

v_call: TRBV6-5
cdr3_length: 15
d_call: .
clone_size: .
j_call: TRBJ2-1
cdr3_aa: CASRYLQSSYNEQFF
cdr3_nt: TGTGCCAGCAGATATCTCCAAAGCTCCTACAATGAGCAGTTCTTC

v_call: TRBV7-8
cdr3_length: 16
d_call: TRBD2
clone_size: .
j_call: TRBJ2-2
cdr3_aa: CASSLVTGGSHGELFF
cdr3_nt: TGTGCCAGCAGCTTAGTCACGGGGGGGTCCCACGGGGAGCTGTTTTTT

v_call: TRBV14
cdr3_length: 15
d_call: .
clone_size: .
j_call: TRBJ1-3
cdr3_aa: CASSQGQITGNTIYF
cdr3_nt: TGTGCCAGCAGCCAAGGACAGATCACTGGAAACACCATATATTTT

v_call: TRBV5-1
cdr3_length: 14
d_call: .
clone_size: once
j_call: TRBJ2-3
cdr3_aa: CASSSIQGADTQYF
cdr3_nt: TGCGCCAGCAGCTCGATTCAGGGTGCAGATACGCAGTATTTT

v_call: TRBV29-1
cdr3_length: 12
d_call: .
clone_size: .
j_call: TRBJ2-7
cdr3_aa: CSVADSNYEQYF
cdr3_nt: TGCAGCGTTGCAGACAGCAACTACGAGCAGTACTTC

v_call: TRBV3-1/TRBV3-2
cdr3_length: 13
d_call: TRBD2
clone_size: .
j_call: TRBJ2-1
cdr3_aa: CASSQESLAGVFF
cdr3_nt: TGTGCCAGCAGCCAAGAATCTCTAGCGGGTGTGTTCTTC

v_call: TRBV3-1/TRBV3-2
cdr3_length: 19
d_call: .
clone_size: .
j_call: TRBJ1-3
cdr3_aa: CASSQEQRVKLFSGNTIYF
cdr3_nt: TGTGCCAGCAGCCAAGAGCAAAGGGTGAAGTTGTTCTCTGGAAACACCATATATTTT